These 5 T cell receptor beta chains originate from one sample sequenced in a study of shared clonotypes between healthy human individuals. It was CD45RO-negative cells, positively selected for CCR7, that made up naive CD8 cells, with terminally differentiated effector memory CD45RA+ cells excluded. Method: immunoSEQ multiplex PCR; TCRdb's copy keeps in-frame clones and lacks some. The sample lists about 610,000 clones, about 95% occurring once. Sequencing was carried out using naive CD8+ T cells sorted from blood. The receptors were sampled from a woman aged 25 to 39 in good health.

This chain joins TRBV27 and TRBJ2-5; D possibly corresponds to TRBD1 (6 bases). CDR1 and CDR2 from the germline V gene are MNHEY and SMNVEV (reference sequence). Trimming removed 5 bases at V and 5 bases at J, with 12 bases between. The CDR3 totals 13 residues. In DNA form, the CDR3 reads TGTGCCAGCAGTCCGCAGGGACATGAGACCCAGTACTTC. Protein sequence: CASSPQGHETQYF.

The rearrangement joins TRBV7-9 to TRBJ2-1; 10 bases match TRBD2. Germline CDR1 and CDR2: SEHNR and FQNEAQ (reference sequence). The CDR3 totals 15 residues. V trimming: 4 bases; J trimming: 5 bases; junction bases outside the gene matches: 5. The CDR3 loop reads CASSSRTSGNNEQFF. The DNA for the CDR3 is TGTGCCAGCAGCTCTAGGACTAGCGGTAACAATGAGCAGTTCTTC.

The genes are TRBV7-9 and TRBJ2-1; TRBD2 matches 9 bases. Germline V gene lookup returns CDR1 SEHNR and CDR2 FQNEAQ (reference sequence). This CDR3 spans 15 amino acids. Trimming at V came to 4 bases and at J to 6 bases, leaving 7 bases not matched to a gene. The CDR3 DNA reads as TGTGCCAGCAGCTGGGGAAGTAGCGGGAGCAATGAGCAGTTCTTC. Translated: CASSWGSSGSNEQFF.

The genes are TRBV28 and TRBJ2-6; 9 bases are shared with TRBD1. V gave up 1 base and J gave up 0 bases; unmatched junction bases: 13. The CDR3 runs 21 residues. Germline V gene sequence: CDR1 MDHEN, CDR2 SYDVKM. The CDR3 region has the DNA TGTGCCAGCAGTTTATCGTGGAAGGAACAGGGGGCCTTCTCTGGGGCCAACGTCCTGACTTTC. Its translation is CASSLSWKEQGAFSGANVLTF.

Of note for this clone: The same CDR3 also results from other DNA sequences found in this sample. The chain recombines TRBV28 with TRBJ2-2; D is unclear. Looked up from germline, CDR1 is MDHEN and CDR2 is SYDVKM. This CDR3 has 14 amino acids. Trimming took 3 bases from V and 0 from J, leaving 5 bases between them. CDR3 in amino acids: CASSFRPNTGELFF. CDR3 DNA: TGTGCCAGCAGTTTTAGACCGAACACCGGGGAGCTGTTTTTT.